The clone carrying this T cell receptor (beta chain) has just a few counts. Its antigen remains unidentified. The V end was cut by 5 bases, the J end by 9 bases, with 20 bases between. CDR1 is SNHLY, CDR2 FYNNEI, per germline. CDR3 length equals 15 residues. This sample's time point: persistent/refractory GD, antithyroid drugs over 5 years with positive TRAb. From RNA extracted from PBMCs, the TCR library was made. Arm-PCR of CDR3 regions and iRepertoire HTBI primers were used to build TCR beta libraries. TCRdb passed the multiplex PCR reads through MiXCR, listing each CDR3 protein once. The sample holds more than 300,000 distinct CDR3 sequences, about 23% seen once. The source of the sample is a study of regulatory T cells in long-lasting Graves disease. Regarding the study as a whole: Persistent patients had more shared public clonotypes (around 2,700) than new patients (around 950).

The clonotype comes from a middle-aged woman with Graves disease. Specimen: peripheral blood mononuclear cells (PBMCs), collected when the disease was refractory, from a patient treated with antithyroid drugs. The chain carries TRBV2 and TRBJ1-5; a possible D gene is TRBD1 (5 bases). The CDR3 loop reads CASSRDVVGVWPQHF. Here the CDR3 DNA reads TGTGCCAGCAGTCGGGACGTCGTCGGCGTTTGGCCCCAGCATTTT.